These 8 T cell receptor beta chains share one sample of origin, sequenced in a study of blood T cell repertoires in COVID-19. Clones were sequenced by immunoSEQ multiplex PCR, and TCRdb holds only the in-frame ones, with some missing. The sample comprises fewer than 350,000 clones, about nine tenths of which are singletons, and approximately 1% rests with the top ten. The sample taken for sequencing was PBMCs or T cells enriched from blood (not recorded which). Every receptor here comes from a woman aged 25 to 39 who had been exposed to COVID-19.

The J gene is TRBJ1-5, the V gene TRBV30; TRBD1 matches at 7 bases. Trimming took 2 bases from V and 1 from J; bases not matched to a gene: 8. This CDR3 has 16 amino acids. The germline V gene encodes CDR1 GTSNPN and CDR2 SVGIG (reference sequence). CDR3 nucleotide sequence: TGTGCCTGGAGTCGTAACAGGGGAGGCAGCAATCAGCCCCAGCATTTT. It yields the protein CAWSRNRGGSNQPQHF.

The chain is built from TRBV9 and TRBJ1-4, with TRBD1 matching 9 bases. The CDR3 runs to 15 residues. Per germline, CDR1 SGDLS and CDR2 YYNGEE. With V trimmed by 4 bases and J by 5 bases, 6 bases remained unmatched. DNA for the CDR3: TGTGCCAGCAGCCTGAACAGGGGGCGCAATGAAAAACTGTTTTTT. Amino acids: CASSLNRGRNEKLFF.

J is TRBJ2-7 and V is TRBV11-1; D gene uncertain. The ends were cut back, 4 bases at V and 3 bases at J, with 7 bases in the middle. From germline, CDR1 is SGHAT and CDR2 FQDESV (reference sequence). The CDR3 length is 12 residues. The CDR3, as DNA: TGTGCCAGCAGCTACTCTGACTACGAGCAGTACTTC. Amino acid sequence: CASSYSDYEQYF.

The rearrangement joins TRBV11-2 to TRBJ2-3; 13 bases agree with TRBD2. The V segment lost 4 bases and the J segment 2 bases; nucleotides outside the gene matches: 9. The germline CDR1 and CDR2 sequences are SGHAT and FQNNGV. This CDR3 spans 18 amino acids. Here the CDR3 reads CASSSGLAGADNTDTQYF. CDR3 nucleotide sequence: TGTGCCAGCAGCTCCGGACTAGCGGGAGCCGATAACACAGATACGCAGTATTTT.

V is TRBV5-4 and J is TRBJ1-2, with D possibly being TRBD1 (6 bases). V lost 2 bases to trimming and J lost 8 bases, with 19 bases between them. This CDR3 region has 15 residues. Germline CDR1 SGHNT, CDR2 YYREEE (reference sequence). The CDR3: CASSLRRAGVEGYTF. In nucleotides, the CDR3 is TGTGCCAGCAGCTTACGTCGGGCAGGGGTGGAGGGCTACACCTTC.

The chain employs TRBV19 and TRBJ1-6, with no clear D. V lost 5 bases to trimming and J lost 10 bases, with 12 bases between them. The CDR3 length is 13 residues. Germline V lookup: CDR1 LNHDA, CDR2 SQIVND (reference sequence). CDR3 sequence reads: CASSPRVGSPLHF. In nucleotides, the CDR3 is TGTGCCAGTAGTCCCCGCGTGGGCTCACCCCTCCACTTT.

The rearrangement uses TRBV16 and TRBJ1-1; no clear D. Looked up from germline, CDR1 is KGHSY and CDR2 is FQNENV. The V gene lost 3 bases and the J gene lost 5 bases, with 7 bases spanning the gap. The CDR3 runs to 12 residues. The CDR3 spells CASSQGGTEAFF. CDR3 in DNA: TGTGCCAGCAGCCAGGGCGGGACTGAAGCTTTCTTT.

V usage is TRBV28 and J usage is TRBJ2-7, with D possibly being TRBD2 (6 bases). V gave up 8 bases and J gave up 1 base, with 18 bases separating them. The germline V gene has CDR1 MDHEN and CDR2 SYDVKM. The CDR3 consists of 15 residues. The CDR3 spells CASEVQEGRSYEQYF. The DNA for the CDR3 is TGTGCCAGCGAGGTACAGGAGGGAAGGTCCTACGAGCAGTACTTC. Using reference TRBV28 and TRBJ2-7 for the parts outside the CDR3, the full variable domain is DVKVTQSSRYLVKRTGEKVFLECVQDMDHENMFWYRQDPGLGLRLIYFSYDVKMKEKGDIPEGYSVSREKKERFSLILESASTNQTSMYLCASEVQEGRSYEQYFGPGTRLTVT.